The present T cell receptor (beta chain) was sequenced within a study of response to subunit inactivated influenza vaccine. Regarding the study as a whole: Researchers suggested that each seasonal influenza vaccination recruits few new T cells.

TCRdb itself ran the RT-PCR reads through MiXCR, one entry per CDR3 protein. Among roughly 520,000 distinct CDR3 sequences, around 25% were seen once, and the ten largest hold about 1.9%. Between the trimmed V and J ends, which lost 5 bases and 7 bases, there was a span of 11 bases. Per the germline V gene, CDR1 is SEHNR and CDR2 is FQNEAQ (reference sequence). The CDR3 spans 12 residues. Details on this clonotype: Its specificity is not known.

The J gene is TRBJ1-2, the V gene TRBV7-9, with TRBD1 as a possible D gene (6 bases). This TCR was recovered from a man aged 45 to 65 who received an inactivated influenza vaccine. The specimen comprised CD4+ T cells sorted from PBMCs, sampled less than 6 days after vaccination. CDR3 nucleotides: TGTGCCAGCAGCCGTAACAGGGTTGGCTACACCTTC. Translating it yields CASSRNRVGYTF.